This T cell receptor (beta chain) was retrieved from a study of CD8+ T cells in alopecia areata. Study results and caveats: TCR sharing was clearer in mice than between patients, perhaps partly owing to patient HLA diversity. Across lesional scalp, and particularly alopecia totalis/universalis, clonality surpassed that of normal scalp. The study also sequences resident alphabeta T cells of normal skin in scalp samples.

Extracted RNA was reverse transcribed into cDNA, the sequencing template. Sequencing used immunoSEQ multiplex PCR; TCRdb keeps in-frame clones, though not all of them. The data contain over 150,000 clones, more than 50% of them singletons. Regarding this clone: Its target is unknown.

Trimming took 0 bases from V and 5 from J; bases not matched to a gene: 16. Per germline, CDR1 MGHRA and CDR2 YSYEKL. The CDR3 contains 18 residues. PBMC-derived CD4+ and CD8+ T cells were sorted. This rearrangement joins TRBV4-1 to TRBJ2-7, with 7 bases identical to TRBD2. The source is a human donor in good health. Source material: CD8+ T cells sorted from blood. CDR3 sequence (DNA): TGCGCCAGCAGCCAAGATGCTAAAGAGTTTAGGAGCGGGGACGAGCAGTACTTC. Its translation is CASSQDAKEFRSGDEQYF.